This T cell receptor (beta chain) was identified during a study of blood T cells in healthy people across ages. Study-wide points: Diversity was higher, and naive CD4+ cells more numerous, in long-lived donors than in aged donors.

A second about 6 to 12 cycle PCR used barcoded and J-beta primers. Each cDNA molecule was tagged by a template-switch adaptor with 12 random nucleotides. TCRdb recomputed calls from the 5' RACE reads with MiXCR, one row per CDR3 protein. Among hundreds of thousands of distinct CDR3 sequences listed, around 54% were seen once. Notes on this clonotype: What it binds is not known.

Per germline, CDR1 SGHRS and CDR2 YFSETQ. The CDR3 has 15 amino acids. V gave up 3 bases and J gave up 4 bases, with 14 bases separating them. The sequence was collected from a man in his fifties or sixties in good health. This chain joins TRBV5-1 and TRBJ2-1; the D gene is possibly TRBD1 (5 bases). Specimen: blood. CDR3 coding DNA: TGCGCCAGCAGCTCCTGGGGCCAAACTTACAATGAGCAGTTCTTC. Translated: CASSSWGQTYNEQFF.